The source of this T cell receptor (beta chain) is a study of blood T cell repertoires in COVID-19. As processed by the authors: Estimated nucleated cell counts came from reference gene primer amplification. The table came from immunoSEQ multiplex PCR; TCRdb's copy has only in-frame clones and leaves some out. V and J calls and clone size are as listed in that table; D and trimming were resolved from the DNA. The sample holds 88,000 or so clones, approximately 82% seen once. The CDR3 is 15 residues long. The V end was cut by 2 bases, the J end by 6 bases, with 15 bases between. Germline lookup yields CDR1 MNHEY and CDR2 SMNVEV (reference sequence).

The sequence was obtained from a human donor in a cohort sampled during active COVID-19. Sequenced material: peripheral blood. The J gene is TRBJ2-3, the V gene TRBV27; TRBD1 is a possible D gene (5 bases). The CDR3 loop reads CASSLAGAVADTQYF. The CDR3 DNA reads TGTGCCAGCAGTTTAGCTGGGGCAGTGGCTGATACGCAGTATTTT.